A single sample gave rise to the 8 T cell receptor beta chains below, sequenced in a study of T cell changes during pregnancy in multiple sclerosis. Using immunoSEQ multiplex PCR, the repertoire was profiled, and TCRdb retains in-frame clones only, with some absent. The data show about 59,000 clones, with 80% to 95% seen just once and around 2.5% held by the top ten. The starting material was peripheral blood, obtained in the first trimester of pregnancy. These TCRs come from a female donor with multiple sclerosis, enrolled in a pregnancy study.

CDR3 DNA sequence: TGTGCCAGCAGCCAATACTCCGGACTAGCGGGGTACCTACAAGAGACCCAGTACTTC. Translated, it gives CASSQYSGLAGYLQETQYF. The chain is built from TRBV11-2 and TRBJ2-5; 12 positions agree with TRBD2. CDR3 length: 19 amino acids. Losses at the gene ends were 5 bases for V and 2 bases for J; bases not matched to a gene: 15. Germline V gene lookup returns CDR1 SGHAT and CDR2 FQNNGV.

V is TRBV19 and J is TRBJ2-3, with 11 bases identical to TRBD2. The germline CDR1 and CDR2 sequences are LNHDA and SQIVND (reference sequence). This CDR3 is built from 13 residues. V lost 7 bases, J lost 5 bases, and 2 bases stayed unmatched. The CDR3 here is CASNGLAGDTQYF. The CDR3 DNA sequence: TGTGCCAGTAACGGACTAGCGGGAGATACGCAGTATTTT.

V is TRBV4-2 and J is TRBJ2-1, with 10 bases matching TRBD2. J lost 7 bases, V lost 3 bases, and 6 bases had no gene match. There are 15 residues in the CDR3. The germline gives CDR1 LGHNA, CDR2 YNFKEQ. This CDR3 reads CASSHSLAGVNEQFF. The CDR3 DNA reads TGTGCCAGCAGCCATAGTCTAGCGGGAGTAAATGAGCAGTTCTTC.

The V call is TRBV18, the J call TRBJ2-3; possible D gene TRBD1, 6 bases. The CDR3 spans 15 residues. V was trimmed by 8 bases and J by 2 bases, leaving 17 bases between them. Looked up from germline, CDR1 is KGHSH and CDR2 is LQKENI. CDR3 nucleotides: TGTGCCAGCCAAACCACGGACAGACACACAGATACGCAGTATTTT. It is translated as CASQTTDRHTDTQYF.

The chain has TRBV5-6 and TRBJ2-5; maybe TRBD1 (5 bases). This CDR3 has 14 amino acids. The V gene lost 2 bases and the J gene lost 1 base, with 9 bases spanning the gap. The germline V gene encodes CDR1 SGHDT and CDR2 YYEEEE. CDR3 nucleotides: TGTGCCAGCAGCTTCCAGGGCGGCCAAGAGACCCAGTACTTC. Amino acids: CASSFQGGQETQYF.

V is TRBV19 and J is TRBJ2-7; 7 bases agree with TRBD2. The CDR3 runs 15 residues. V gave up 5 bases and J gave up 2 bases; unmatched junction bases: 9. Germline V gene data show CDR1 as LNHDA and CDR2 as SQIVND (reference sequence). The CDR3 here is CASSFGGSPAYEQYF. CDR3 coding DNA: TGTGCCAGTAGTTTCGGGGGGTCTCCGGCCTACGAGCAGTACTTC.

The rearrangement uses TRBV7-3 and TRBJ2-3, with TRBD1 matching over 7 bases. Trimming at V came to 3 bases and at J to 5 bases, leaving 5 bases not matched to a gene. Germline V gene lookup returns CDR1 SGHTA and CDR2 FQGTGA. The CDR3 covers 14 residues. The chain's CDR3 is CASSFTGAGDTQYF. CDR3 coding DNA: TGTGCCAGCAGCTTTACAGGGGCAGGAGATACGCAGTATTTT.

The chain joins TRBV25-1 to TRBJ2-2; 8 bases are shared with TRBD1. Germline trimming cut 4 bases from V and 6 bases from J; bases unmatched to any gene: 13. CDR3 length: 17 residues. Germline V gene lookup returns CDR1 MGHDK and CDR2 SYGVNS. CDR3 sequence reads: CASSGQGKNDGAGELFF. The CDR3 DNA reads as TGTGCCAGCAGTGGACAGGGGAAAAATGACGGGGCCGGGGAGCTGTTTTTT.